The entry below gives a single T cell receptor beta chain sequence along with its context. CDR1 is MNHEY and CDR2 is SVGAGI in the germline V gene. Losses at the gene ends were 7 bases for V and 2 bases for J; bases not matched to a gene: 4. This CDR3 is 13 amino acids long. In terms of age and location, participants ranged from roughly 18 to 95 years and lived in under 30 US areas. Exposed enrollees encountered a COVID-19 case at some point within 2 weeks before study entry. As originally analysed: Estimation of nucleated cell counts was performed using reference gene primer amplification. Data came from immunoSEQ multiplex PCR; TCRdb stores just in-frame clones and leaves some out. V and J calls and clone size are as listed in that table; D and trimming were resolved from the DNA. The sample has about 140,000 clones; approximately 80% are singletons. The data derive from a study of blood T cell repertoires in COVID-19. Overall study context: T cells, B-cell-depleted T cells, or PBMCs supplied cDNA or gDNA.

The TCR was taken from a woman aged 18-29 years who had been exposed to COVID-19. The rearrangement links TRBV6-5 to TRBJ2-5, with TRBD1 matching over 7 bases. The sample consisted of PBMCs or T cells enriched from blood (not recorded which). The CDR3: CASKHRGQETQYF. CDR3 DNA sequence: TGTGCCAGCAAACACAGGGGTCAAGAGACCCAGTACTTC.